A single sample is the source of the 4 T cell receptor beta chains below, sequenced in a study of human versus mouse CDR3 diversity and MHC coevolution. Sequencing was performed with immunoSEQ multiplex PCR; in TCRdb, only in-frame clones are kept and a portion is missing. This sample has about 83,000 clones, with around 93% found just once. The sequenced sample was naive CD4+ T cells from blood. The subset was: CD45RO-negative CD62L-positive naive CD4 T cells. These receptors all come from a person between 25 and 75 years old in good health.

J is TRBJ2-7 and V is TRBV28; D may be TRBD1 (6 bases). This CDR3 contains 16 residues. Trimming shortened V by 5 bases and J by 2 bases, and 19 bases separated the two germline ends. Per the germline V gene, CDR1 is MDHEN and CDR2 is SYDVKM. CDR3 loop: CASSIMDLTGAYEQYF. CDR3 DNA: TGTGCCAGCAGTATTATGGACCTGACAGGTGCCTACGAGCAGTACTTC.

This CDR3 is CAWVRGVGGYTF. In DNA form, the CDR3 reads TGTGCCTGGGTCAGGGGGGTGGGTGGCTACACCTTC. V is TRBV30 and J is TRBJ1-2, with 7 bases identical to TRBD1. The CDR3 runs 12 residues. With 5 bases clipped from V and 7 bases from J, the junction kept 7 bases outside the gene matches. Germline V CDR1 and CDR2: GTSNPN, SVGIG (reference sequence).

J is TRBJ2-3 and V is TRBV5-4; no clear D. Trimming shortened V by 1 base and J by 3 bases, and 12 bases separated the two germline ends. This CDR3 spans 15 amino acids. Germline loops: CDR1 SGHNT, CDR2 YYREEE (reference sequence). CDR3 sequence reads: CASSLPKTPTDTQYF. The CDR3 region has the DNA TGTGCCAGCAGCTTGCCCAAAACTCCGACAGATACGCAGTATTTT.

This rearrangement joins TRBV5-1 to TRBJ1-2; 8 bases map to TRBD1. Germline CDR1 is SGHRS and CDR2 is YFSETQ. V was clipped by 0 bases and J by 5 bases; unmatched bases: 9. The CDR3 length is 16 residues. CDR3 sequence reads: CASSLAPDRAVYGYTF. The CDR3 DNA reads TGCGCCAGCAGCTTGGCTCCGGACAGGGCCGTGTATGGCTACACCTTC.